This T cell receptor (beta chain) was observed in a study of T cells after yellow fever vaccination (dated by TCRdb to between 2017 and 2020). Broadly, across the study: The SMART-Seq v4 Ultra Low Input RNA kit was used to prepare libraries from fractions with low cell numbers. To follow T-cell clones before and after both primary and booster YFV17D yellow fever vaccination, bulk TCR alpha and beta repertoires underwent longitudinal sequencing. Blood was collected at multiple timepoints before and after primary and secondary immunization, and bulk PBMC replicates and cell subsets were isolated. Two healthy male donors, one aged 18 to 30 and one aged 30 to 40 years, were included in the cohort.

Looking up the germline V gene yields CDR1 MNHEY and CDR2 SVGEGT. Trimming costs V 2 bases and J 2 bases, and their ends lie 14 bases apart. Spanning cysteine to phenylalanine, the CDR3 consists of 16 amino acids. Only the CDR3 part of the read is kept: 48 bases, read in frame from the first base. Findings and caveats that apply to the study as a whole: Because the study included only a couple of donors, the extent to which the findings can be generalized is limited. Compared with the primary T-cell response, the secondary T-cell response was faster but weaker, reaching its peak on day 5 rather than on day 15. Most clones expanded after primary vaccination (about 96% of CD4 and 80% to 90% of CD8) were re-detected after the booster, suggesting that broad memory maintenance occurred. A small fraction of clonotypes appeared in both the CD4 and CD8 compartments, likely as a result of convergent recombination. Computational filtering was required because FACS-sorted repertoires could contain abundant contaminating clonotypes from the bulk population.

Synthesis of TCR cDNA relied on 5'RACE template switching, a step that introduced a universal primer site along with unique molecular identifiers. Priming of cDNA synthesis was performed from both the TCR alpha and TCR beta constant segments. Library amplification used two PCR steps, and the second PCR step added sample barcodes and sequencing adapters. Sequencing of libraries was done on Illumina HiSeq 2500 (2x100 bp) or NovaSeq (2x150 bp). In the original analysis: MIGEC handled demultiplexing of reads and collapsing into UMI consensus sequences, while MiXCR performed V(D)J alignment. Clonotypes responding to the vaccine were identified with edgeR on replicate PBMC samples, with the criteria of FDR below 0.01 and a log2 fold change above 5 up to day 15. Each bulk clonotype received a CD4 or CD8 identity based on whether the sequenced CD4 or CD8 repertoire contained that clonotype at higher abundance. TCRdb handled the public reads itself, with Q25 trimming in fastp and clone calling in MiXCR, and kept productive beta chains. Rows are unified per CDR3 protein, each entry keeping the most common DNA and genes. TCRdb's processing, not the authors' own work, is the source of the V and J calls. The sample table lists about 150,000 distinct CDR3 sequences, more than 6.5% of them with a count of one. Together, the top ten hold approximately 0.59% of the sample.

Regarding this clonotype: Which antigen it targets is not known. Base qualities are missing; no much larger clone stands one base away.

This sample's treatment or condition label indicates: live attenuated yellow fever vaccine strain. PBMCs were isolated from peripheral blood using a standard Ficoll-Paque protocol. Dynabeads CD4 and CD8 positive selection kits were used to isolate CD4 and CD8 T-cell fractions. RNA was extracted with TriZol from bulk PBMCs, CD4 and CD8 fractions, and dextramer-positive and dextramer-negative fractions. This receptor was identified in a young man who received the YFV17D yellow fever vaccine. Here the sequenced sample was CD4+ T cells sorted from PBMCs, taken 10 days after the yellow fever booster vaccination. The chain is made from TRBV6-2 or TRBV6-3 and TRBJ2-3; 5 matching bases give a weak D call of TRBD2. The CDR3 amino acid sequence is: CASSYPLAGITDTQYF. In nucleotide form, the sequence is TGTGCCAGCAGTTACCCTCTGGCGGGTATCACAGATACGCAGTATTTT.